Described below is a single T cell receptor beta chain sequence and its context. This entry is derived from a study of shared clonotypes between healthy human individuals. Whole-study context: Researchers assigned three CD4 naive, three CD4 memory, two CD8 naive and one CD8 memory plate to each donor.

The CDR3 extends over 14 amino acids. V lost 4 bases to trimming and J lost 3 bases; unmatched junction nucleotides: 3. Germline CDR1 and CDR2: MGHRA and YSYEKL. Naivety among CD8 cells was defined by CD45RO negativity and positive CCR7 selection, thereby excluding terminally differentiated effector memory CD45RA+ cells. Genomic DNA of every subset was divided equally among multiple immunoSEQ plates. Sorted-subset replicate PCRs used roughly 210 ng of genomic DNA. This amount corresponded to about 30,000 T cell genomes. Per the original methods: Sequence data from immunoSEQ were junction-only and lacked quality scores; consequently, filtering differed. Libraries were prepared by immunoSEQ multiplex PCR; TCRdb keeps only in-frame clonotypes and omits some of them. That table is the source of V, J and clone size, and D and trimming were worked out from the DNA. Among around 2,000,000 clones listed, 85% to 95% were seen once.

The chain combines TRBV4-1 with TRBJ1-2, with 9 bases matching TRBD1. The sequenced material came from naive CD8+ T cells from PBMCs. The receptor comes from a man between 18 and 29 years old in good health. Some clones in this sample may be carry-over from other donors' samples. CDR3 nucleotides: TGCGCCAGCAGCCGCGACAGGGGGGACTATGGCTACACCTTC. Translation gives CASSRDRGDYGYTF.